This entry describes one TCR beta chain. Its target is not known. The entry originates in a study of identical twins. One entry per CDR3 protein, called by TCRdb with MiXCR from the 5' RACE reads. In the table there are 250,000 to 350,000 distinct CDR3 sequences, 8% to 9% of which are singletons. After removal of 0 bases from V and 6 bases from J, the junction contained 6 bases not matched to a gene. Per germline, CDR1 SGHVS and CDR2 FQNEAQ. The CDR3 runs to 16 residues. Points from the study as a whole: Out-of-frame beta sequences exhibited a weaker degree of excess twin sharing.

Separately, the same data were catalogued under a study of yellow fever vaccine responses in identical twins.

Sequencing was performed on memory (CD45RO+) T cells sorted from blood. The clonotype was recovered from a woman between 18 and 29 years old in good health. The chain combines TRBV7-8 with TRBJ1-5, with 9 bases that match TRBD1. CDR3 bases: TGTGCCAGCAGCTTAGCGCCGGGACAGGGAGGTCAGCCCCAGCATTTT. Residues: CASSLAPGQGGQPQHF.